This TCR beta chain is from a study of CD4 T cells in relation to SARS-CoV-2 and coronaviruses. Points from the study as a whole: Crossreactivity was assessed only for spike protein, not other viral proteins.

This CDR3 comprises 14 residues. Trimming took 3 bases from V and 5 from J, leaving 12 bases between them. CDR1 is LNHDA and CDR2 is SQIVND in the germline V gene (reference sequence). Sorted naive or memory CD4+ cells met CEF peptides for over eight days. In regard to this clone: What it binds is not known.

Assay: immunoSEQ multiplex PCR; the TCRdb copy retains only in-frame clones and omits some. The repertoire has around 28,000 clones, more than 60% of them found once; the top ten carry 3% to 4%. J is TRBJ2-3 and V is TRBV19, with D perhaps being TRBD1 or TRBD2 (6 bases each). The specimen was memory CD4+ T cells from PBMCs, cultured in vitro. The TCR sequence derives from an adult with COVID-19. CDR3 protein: CASSIRGRGDTQYF. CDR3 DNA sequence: TGTGCCAGTAGTATCCGGGGGCGGGGAGATACGCAGTATTTT.